This TCR beta chain was found in a study of blood T cell repertoires in COVID-19. TCRdb keeps only in-frame clones here, not all; method: immunoSEQ multiplex PCR. The data contain 250,000 to 400,000 clones, 85% to 90% of them singletons. Germline V gene lookup returns CDR1 MNHEY and CDR2 SVGAGI. The CDR3 extends over 15 amino acids. The junction had 8 bases not matched to a gene; V was cut back by 5 bases and J by 6 bases. The TCR sequence derives from a woman aged 25 to 39 with COVID-19, enrolled during active disease. The chain combines TRBV6-5 with TRBJ1-5, with TRBD1 identical over 9 bases. Sequencing was carried out using peripheral blood. The chain's CDR3 is CASSQQGAESQPQHF. The CDR3 DNA follows: TGTGCCAGCAGTCAACAGGGGGCAGAAAGTCAGCCCCAGCATTTT.